This T cell receptor beta chain was obtained from a study of identical twins. TCRdb independently ran MiXCR on the 5' RACE reads; one entry per CDR3 protein. The sample lists around 530,000 distinct CDR3 sequences, approximately 14% occurring once. This sample also belongs to another study, concerning yellow fever vaccine responses in identical twins.

The sequencing sample was made of CD4+ T cells sorted from blood. This TCR was recovered from a woman aged 18-29 years in good health.

CDR3 protein: CASSPSTTSGDTGELFF. CDR3 nucleotides: TGTGCCAGCAGCCCCTCGACGACTAGCGGGGACACCGGGGAGCTGTTTTTT. This rearrangement joins TRBV7-9 to TRBJ2-2, with TRBD2 matching over 11 bases. Germline-derived CDR1 and CDR2 are SEHNR and FQNEAQ (reference sequence). There are 17 residues in the CDR3. J gave up 3 bases and V 5 bases, and 8 bases lay outside the gene matches.